This T cell receptor (beta chain) is drawn from a study of control samples from healthy donors and cancer patients. This clone was counted a single time. Method: immunoSEQ multiplex PCR; TCRdb's copy keeps in-frame clones and lacks some. The data contain roughly 86,000 clones, 90% to 95% of them seen just once; the ten biggest clones take up approximately 14%. V lost 4 bases, J lost 2 bases, and 1 base stayed unmatched. The CDR3 runs 13 residues. Looked up from germline, CDR1 is SGDLS and CDR2 is YYNGEE. The sequenced material came from blood. The clonotype was recovered from a man younger than 40 in good health. The chain couples TRBV9 to TRBJ1-2; TRBD1 aligns across 8 bases. CDR3 DNA: TGTGCCAGCAGCCGGGACAGGAACTATGGCTACACCTTC. This encodes CASSRDRNYGYTF.